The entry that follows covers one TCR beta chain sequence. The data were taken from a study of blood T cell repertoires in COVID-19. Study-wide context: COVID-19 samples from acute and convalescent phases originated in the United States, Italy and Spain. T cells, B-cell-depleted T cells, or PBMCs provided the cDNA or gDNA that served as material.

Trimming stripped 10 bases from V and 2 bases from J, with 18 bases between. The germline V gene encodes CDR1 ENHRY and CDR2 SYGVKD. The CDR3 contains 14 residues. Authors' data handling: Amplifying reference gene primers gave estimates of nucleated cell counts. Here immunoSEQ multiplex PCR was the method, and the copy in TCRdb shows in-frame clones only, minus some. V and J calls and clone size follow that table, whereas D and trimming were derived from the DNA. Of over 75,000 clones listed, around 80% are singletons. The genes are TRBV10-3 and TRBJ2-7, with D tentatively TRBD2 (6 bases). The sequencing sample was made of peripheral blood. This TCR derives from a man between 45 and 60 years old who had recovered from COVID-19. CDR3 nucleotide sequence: TGTGCCACTCACACCGGGACTGAAACCTACGAGCAGTACTTC. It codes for CATHTGTETYEQYF.